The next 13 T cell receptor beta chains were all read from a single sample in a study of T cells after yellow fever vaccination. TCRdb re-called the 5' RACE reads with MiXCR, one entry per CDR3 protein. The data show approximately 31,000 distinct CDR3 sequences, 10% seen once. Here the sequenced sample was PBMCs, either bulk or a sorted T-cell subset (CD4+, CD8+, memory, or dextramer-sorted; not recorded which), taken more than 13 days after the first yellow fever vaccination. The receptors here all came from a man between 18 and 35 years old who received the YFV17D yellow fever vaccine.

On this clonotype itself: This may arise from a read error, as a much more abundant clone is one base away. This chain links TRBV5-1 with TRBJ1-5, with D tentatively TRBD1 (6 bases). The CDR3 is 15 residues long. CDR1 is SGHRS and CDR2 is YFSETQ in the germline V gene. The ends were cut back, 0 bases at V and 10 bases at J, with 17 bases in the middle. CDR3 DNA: TGCGCCAGCAGCTTGGAGGGGGGGCGAGGACATCCCCAGCATTTT. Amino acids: CASSLEGGRGHPQHF.

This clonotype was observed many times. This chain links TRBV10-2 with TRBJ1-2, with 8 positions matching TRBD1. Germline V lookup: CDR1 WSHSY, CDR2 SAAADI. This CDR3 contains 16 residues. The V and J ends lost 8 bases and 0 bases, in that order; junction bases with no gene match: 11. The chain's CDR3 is CASSYGTGRANYGYTF. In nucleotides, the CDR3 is TGCGCCAGCTCCTACGGGACAGGCCGAGCTAACTATGGCTACACCTTC.

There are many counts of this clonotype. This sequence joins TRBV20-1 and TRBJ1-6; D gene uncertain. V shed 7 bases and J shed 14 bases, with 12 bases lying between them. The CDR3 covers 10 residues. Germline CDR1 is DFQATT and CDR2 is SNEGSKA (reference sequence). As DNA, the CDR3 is TGCAGTGTACCATTTCAAACCCTCCACTTT. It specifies CSVPFQTLHF.

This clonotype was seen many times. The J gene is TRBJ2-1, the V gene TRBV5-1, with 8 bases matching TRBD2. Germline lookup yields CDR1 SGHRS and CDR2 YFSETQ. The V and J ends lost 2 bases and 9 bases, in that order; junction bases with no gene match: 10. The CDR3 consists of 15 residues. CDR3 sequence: CASSFWRGVNGEQFF. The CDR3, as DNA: TGCGCCAGCAGCTTCTGGCGGGGGGTTAACGGTGAGCAGTTCTTC.

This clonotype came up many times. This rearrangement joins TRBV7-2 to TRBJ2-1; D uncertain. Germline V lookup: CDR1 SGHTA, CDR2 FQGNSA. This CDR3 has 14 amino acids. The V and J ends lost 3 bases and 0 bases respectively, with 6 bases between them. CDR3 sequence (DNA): TGTGCCAGCAGCTTTATTTACTCCTACAATGAGCAGTTCTTC. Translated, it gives CASSFIYSYNEQFF.

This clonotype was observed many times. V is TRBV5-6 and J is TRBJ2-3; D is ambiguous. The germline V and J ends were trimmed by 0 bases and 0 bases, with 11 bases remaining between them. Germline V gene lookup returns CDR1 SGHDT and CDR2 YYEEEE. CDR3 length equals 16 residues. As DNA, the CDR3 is TGTGCCAGCAGCTTGGTTAAGAGACGTAGCACAGATACGCAGTATTTT. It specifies CASSLVKRRSTDTQYF.

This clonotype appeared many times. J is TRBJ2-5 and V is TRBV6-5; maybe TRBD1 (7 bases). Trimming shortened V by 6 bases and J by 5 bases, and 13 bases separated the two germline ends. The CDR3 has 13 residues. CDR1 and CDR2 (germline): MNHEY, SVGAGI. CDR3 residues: CASRPGGRETQYF. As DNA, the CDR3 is TGTGCCAGCAGGCCAGGGGGGCGTGAGACCCAGTACTTC.

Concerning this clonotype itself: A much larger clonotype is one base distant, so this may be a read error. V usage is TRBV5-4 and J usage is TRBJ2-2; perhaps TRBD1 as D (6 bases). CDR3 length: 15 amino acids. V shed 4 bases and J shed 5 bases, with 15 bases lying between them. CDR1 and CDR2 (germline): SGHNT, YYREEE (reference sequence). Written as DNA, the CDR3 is TGTGCCAGCAGCCAATGGACAGTGAGGACCGGGGAGCTGTTTTTT. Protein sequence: CASSQWTVRTGELFF.

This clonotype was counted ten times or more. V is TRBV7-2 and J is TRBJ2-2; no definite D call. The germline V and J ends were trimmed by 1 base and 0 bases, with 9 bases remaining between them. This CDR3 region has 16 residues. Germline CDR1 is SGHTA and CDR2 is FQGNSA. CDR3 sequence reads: CASSLVPGANTGELFF. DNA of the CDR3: TGTGCCAGCAGCTTAGTCCCAGGAGCGAACACCGGGGAGCTGTTTTTT.

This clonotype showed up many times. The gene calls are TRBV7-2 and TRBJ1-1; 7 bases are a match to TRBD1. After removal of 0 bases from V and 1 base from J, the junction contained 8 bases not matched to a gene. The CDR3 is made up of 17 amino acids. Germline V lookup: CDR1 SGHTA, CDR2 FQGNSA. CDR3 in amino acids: CASSLAGQGGENTEAFF. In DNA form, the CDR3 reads TGTGCCAGCAGCTTAGCCGGCCAGGGGGGTGAGAACACTGAAGCTTTCTTT.

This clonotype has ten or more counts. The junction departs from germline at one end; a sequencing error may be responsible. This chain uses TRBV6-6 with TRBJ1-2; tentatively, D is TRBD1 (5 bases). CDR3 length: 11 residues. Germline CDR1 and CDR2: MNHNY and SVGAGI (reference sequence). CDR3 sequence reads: CASSYQDSEAF. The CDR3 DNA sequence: TGTGCCAGCAGTTACCAAGACAGTGAGGCCTTC.

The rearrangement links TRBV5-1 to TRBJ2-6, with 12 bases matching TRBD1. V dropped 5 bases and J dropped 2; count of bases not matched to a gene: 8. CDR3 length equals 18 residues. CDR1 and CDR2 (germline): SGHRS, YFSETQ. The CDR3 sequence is CASRASGTGGPGANVLTF. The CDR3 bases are TGCGCCAGCAGGGCCTCCGGGACAGGGGGCCCTGGGGCCAACGTCCTGACTTTC.

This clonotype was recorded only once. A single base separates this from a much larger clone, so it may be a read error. The chain's CDR3 is CASCRLVSGSYNEQFF. The DNA of the CDR3 is TGTGCCAGCTGTCGCCTGGTAAGCGGGTCCTACAATGAGCAGTTCTTC. This chain connects TRBV27 to TRBJ2-1; D might be TRBD2 (6 bases). V lost 8 bases and J 1 base, leaving 18 bases between the germline ends. The length of the CDR3 is 16 residues. Germline V gene data show CDR1 as MNHEY and CDR2 as SMNVEV (reference sequence).